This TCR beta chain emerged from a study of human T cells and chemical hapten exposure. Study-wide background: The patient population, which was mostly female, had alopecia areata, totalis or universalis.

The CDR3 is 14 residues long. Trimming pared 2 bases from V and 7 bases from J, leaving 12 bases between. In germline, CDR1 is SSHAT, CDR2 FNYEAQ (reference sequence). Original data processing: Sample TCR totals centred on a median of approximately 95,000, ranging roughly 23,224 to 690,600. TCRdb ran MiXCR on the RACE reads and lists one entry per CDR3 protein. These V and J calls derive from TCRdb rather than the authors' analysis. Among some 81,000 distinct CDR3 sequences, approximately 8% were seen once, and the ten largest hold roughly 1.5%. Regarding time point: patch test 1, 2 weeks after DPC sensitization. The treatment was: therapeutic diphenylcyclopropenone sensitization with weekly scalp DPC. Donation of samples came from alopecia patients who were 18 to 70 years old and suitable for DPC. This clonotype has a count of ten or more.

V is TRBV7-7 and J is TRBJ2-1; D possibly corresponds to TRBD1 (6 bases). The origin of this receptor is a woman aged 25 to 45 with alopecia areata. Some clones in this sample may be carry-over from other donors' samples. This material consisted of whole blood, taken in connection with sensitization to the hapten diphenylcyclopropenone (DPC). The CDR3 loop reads CASSLSPGENEQFF. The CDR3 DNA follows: TGTGCCAGCAGCTTAAGTCCAGGGGAGAATGAGCAGTTCTTC.